The entry that follows covers one TCR beta chain sequence. How the authors handled the data: Scientists estimated how many nucleated cells there were by amplifying reference gene primers. Assay: immunoSEQ multiplex PCR; the TCRdb copy retains only in-frame clones and omits some. V and J calls and clone size are those listed in that table; D and trimming were worked out from the DNA. The sample consists of over 400,000 clones, roughly 88% of them appearing once. This entry is derived from a study of blood T cell repertoires in COVID-19. Across the whole study: Samples representing acute and convalescent COVID-19 were sourced from the United States, Italy and Spain. PBMCs, B-cell-depleted T cells, or T cells provided the cDNA or gDNA that made up the material.

The sample comprised peripheral blood. This clonotype was sampled from a woman under 40 with active or convalescent COVID-19.

The CDR3 here is CASNAQLDQPQHF. The CDR3 DNA is TGTGCCAGCAATGCGCAATTGGATCAGCCCCAGCATTTT. V usage is TRBV6-5 and J usage is TRBJ1-5; D unresolved. The germline V gene encodes CDR1 MNHEY and CDR2 SVGAGI. Trimming stripped 7 bases from V and 5 bases from J, with 12 bases between. The CDR3 contains 13 residues.